One and the same sample provided the 3 T cell receptor beta chains below, sequenced in a study of cytomegalovirus exposure and HLA in healthy donors. Vbeta (60) and Jbeta (13) primers were used in the PCR. Some clones are missing from TCRdb's copy, which holds only in-frame ones; the method was immunoSEQ multiplex PCR. This repertoire includes fewer than 150,000 clones. The sample comprised PBMCs. The receptors derive from a man between 40 and 49 years old in good health and CMV-seronegative.

The gene calls are TRBV18 and TRBJ2-7; 9 bases are a match to TRBD1. The CDR3 contains 15 residues. After removal of 3 bases from V and 6 bases from J, the junction contained 9 bases not matched to a gene. Germline loops: CDR1 KGHSH, CDR2 LQKENI. The CDR3 loop reads CASSPPGQGVGEQYF. As DNA, the CDR3 is TGTGCCAGCTCACCCCCGGGACAGGGTGTCGGCGAGCAGTACTTC.

V is TRBV6-6 and J is TRBJ1-6; 9 nucleotides align to TRBD1. The trim removed 5 bases at V and 8 bases at J, leaving 7 bases unmatched. The CDR3 length is 15 residues. Germline CDR1 is MNHNY and CDR2 is SVGAGI (reference sequence). CDR3 DNA sequence: TGTGCCAGCAGTAAACAGGGGGCGCGGGATTCACCCCTCCACTTT. Protein sequence: CASSKQGARDSPLHF.

V is TRBV9 and J is TRBJ2-1; D might be TRBD1 (5 bases). This CDR3 has 17 amino acids. CDR1 is SGDLS, CDR2 YYNGEE, per germline. V lost 0 bases and J 4 bases, leaving 17 bases between the germline ends. CDR3 sequence: CASSVGEGAVPYNEQFF. In nucleotides, the CDR3 is TGTGCCAGCAGCGTAGGGGAAGGGGCCGTACCTTACAATGAGCAGTTCTTC.